A selection of T cell receptor beta chains follows, all from one sample in a study of CD8 T cells in Susac syndrome. TCRdb reanalysed the immunoSEQ multiplex PCR reads using MiXCR and keeps one entry per CDR3 protein. Of about 66,000 distinct CDR3 sequences in the sample, about 94% were seen once. The material sequenced was CD8+ T cells from PBMCs. The receptors originated from a human donor with multiple sclerosis. Each CDR3 is given with its conserved first and last residue. D genes are given only for firm matches. Only part of the rows carry a size: once, few, many, or a class if the clone is expanded.

TRBJ2-4 | once | TRBV6-4 | TRBD2 | CASSDSWGLPPGNIQYF | TGTGCCAGCAGTGACTCATGGGGACTACCCCCGGGGAACATTCAGTACTTC
TRBJ2-7 | NA | TRBV14 | NA | CASSLGQGSYEQYF | TGTGCCAGCAGCTTGGGGCAGGGGTCCTACGAGCAGTACTTC
TRBJ2-3 | NA | TRBV20-1 | NA | CSARRVLGSHTDTQYF | TGCAGTGCTAGAAGGGTTTTGGGGAGCCACACAGATACGCAGTATTTT
TRBJ2-1 | once | TRBV28 | TRBD2 | CASSLREGRSYNEQFF | TGTGCCAGCAGTTTGCGGGAGGGCCGGTCCTACAATGAGCAGTTCTTC
TRBJ2-5 | NA | TRBV29-1 | TRBD1 | CSVERDRVPEETQYF | TGCAGCGTTGAACGGGACAGGGTACCCGAAGAGACCCAGTACTTC
TRBJ1-2 | NA | TRBV30 | NA | CAWDGPGSGYTF | TGTGCCTGGGACGGGCCAGGGAGTGGCTACACCTTC
TRBJ2-3 | NA | TRBV20-1 | TRBD2 | CSARSLAASTDTQYF | TGCAGTGCTAGGTCGCTAGCGGCTAGCACAGATACGCAGTATTTT
TRBJ2-1 | NA | TRBV20-1 | NA | CSAPDTSYNEQFF | TGCAGTGCCCCTGACACTTCCTACAATGAGCAGTTCTTC
TRBJ2-1 | NA | TRBV6-5 | TRBD2 | CASSYRLAGFDEQFF | TGTGCCAGCAGTTACAGACTAGCGGGATTCGATGAGCAGTTCTTC
TRBJ1-2 | NA | TRBV15 | NA | CATSDTNGYTF | TGTGCCACCAGCGACACGAATGGCTACACCTTC
TRBJ2-7 | NA | TRBV29-1 | NA | CSVEAGDSYEQYF | TGCAGCGTTGAGGCAGGAGATTCCTACGAGCAGTACTTC
TRBJ1-3 | NA | TRBV13 | NA | CASSQAQYMGNTIYF | TGTGCCAGCAGCCAGGCACAGTATATGGGAAACACCATATATTTT
TRBJ1-4 | NA | TRBV28 | NA | CASSSEGGYEKLFF | TGTGCCAGCAGTTCGGAGGGGGGGTACGAAAAACTGTTTTTT
TRBJ2-1 | NA | TRBV6-6 | TRBD2 | CAIRLAGDNEQFF | TGTGCCATTCGACTAGCGGGAGATAATGAGCAGTTCTTC
TRBJ2-7 | NA | TRBV27 | TRBD1 | CASSLAGQGTYEQYF | TGTGCCAGCAGTTTGGCGGGACAGGGGACTTACGAGCAGTACTTC
TRBJ1-1 | NA | TRBV15 | NA | CATSRDLLSEAFF | TGTGCCACCAGCAGAGATCTCTTGTCTGAAGCTTTCTTT
TRBJ2-5 | NA | TRBV27 | TRBD1 | CASGQGPETQYF | TGTGCTTCGGGACAGGGTCCAGAGACCCAGTACTTC
TRBJ2-5 | once | TRBV29-1 | NA | CSVDKGGEETQYF | TGCAGCGTTGATAAGGGGGGGGAGGAGACCCAGTACTTC
TRBJ1-2 | NA | TRBV12-3/TRBV12-4 | NA | CASSGQLYGYTF | TGTGCCAGCAGCGGACAGTTGTATGGCTACACCTTC
TRBJ2-7 | NA | TRBV20-1 | TRBD1 | CSARDRTGGNEQYF | TGCAGTGCTAGAGATCGGACAGGAGGAAACGAGCAGTACTTC
TRBJ1-2 | NA | TRBV15 | TRBD1 | CATSGTRQGANDGYTF | TGTGCCACCAGCGGAACTCGACAGGGGGCGAATGATGGCTACACCTTC
TRBJ2-7 | NA | TRBV20-1 | TRBD1 | CSARGKPPTGGDEQYF | TGCAGTGCTAGAGGTAAACCCCCAACAGGGGGAGACGAGCAGTACTTC
TRBJ1-4 | NA | TRBV3-1 | NA | CASSQERQNEKLFF | TGTGCCAGCAGCCAAGAACGTCAAAATGAAAAACTGTTTTTT
TRBJ2-1 | NA | TRBV20-1 | TRBD2 | CSARDQSTSGSLDEQFF | TGCAGTGCTAGAGATCAATCGACTAGCGGGAGTCTGGATGAGCAGTTCTTC
TRBJ2-6 | NA | TRBV6-4 | TRBD1 | CASSGGQGSGANVLTF | TGTGCCAGCAGTGGCGGACAGGGCTCTGGGGCCAACGTCCTGACTTTC
TRBJ2-7 | NA | TRBV4-1 | TRBD2 | CASSQEELAGGLEQYF | TGCGCCAGCAGCCAAGAAGAGCTAGCGGGAGGGCTCGAGCAGTACTTC
TRBJ2-3 | NA | TRBV12-3/TRBV12-4 | NA | CASSPSGDRTDTQYF | TGTGCCAGCAGCCCCTCCGGGGACCGCACAGATACGCAGTATTTT
TRBJ1-2 | NA | TRBV4-1 | NA | CASSLVPDTAIYGYTF | TGCGCCAGCAGCCTTGTGCCAGACACAGCGATCTATGGCTACACCTTC
TRBJ2-7 | NA | TRBV20-1 | NA | CSARQESYEQYF | TGCAGTGCCCGACAGGAATCCTACGAGCAGTACTTC
TRBJ1-1 | NA | TRBV9 | NA | CASHRQDENTEAFF | TGTGCCAGCCATCGACAGGACGAGAACACTGAAGCTTTCTTT
TRBJ2-7 | NA | TRBV27 | TRBD2 | CASRGLAGDYEQYF | TGTGCCAGCAGAGGACTAGCGGGGGACTACGAGCAGTACTTC
TRBJ2-3 | NA | TRBV29-1 | NA | CSVEEDYPMTDTQYF | TGCAGCGTTGAAGAGGACTACCCAATGACAGATACGCAGTATTTT
TRBJ2-7 | once | TRBV7-9 | TRBD2 | CASSLEASGTPYEQYF | TGTGCCAGCAGCTTAGAGGCTAGCGGGACCCCCTACGAGCAGTACTTC
TRBJ2-1 | NA | TRBV28 | NA | CASSLMDEQFF | TGTGCCAGCAGTTTAATGGATGAGCAGTTCTTC
TRBJ2-7 | few | TRBV7-9 | NA | CASSLADYEQYF | TGTGCCAGCAGCTTGGCGGATTACGAGCAGTACTTC
TRBJ2-1 | once | TRBV13 | NA | CASSSKSRINEQFF | TGTGCCAGCAGCTCCAAAAGCCGGATAAATGAGCAGTTCTTC
TRBJ2-1 | NA | TRBV20-1 | NA | CSAREQGAGAYNEQFF | TGCAGTGCTAGAGAACAAGGGGCAGGGGCCTACAATGAGCAGTTCTTC
TRBJ2-1 | NA | TRBV5-5 | NA | CASSLPEDNEQFF | TGTGCCAGCAGCCTACCTGAGGACAATGAGCAGTTCTTC
TRBJ2-7 | NA | TRBV5-1 | NA | CASAGPGAPYEQYF | TGCGCCAGCGCGGGCCCAGGGGCTCCTTACGAGCAGTACTTC
TRBJ1-6 | NA | TRBV27 | NA | CASSFSGFRSPLHF | TGTGCCAGCAGTTTTTCAGGGTTCCGATCACCCCTCCACTTT
TRBJ1-5 | once | TRBV30 | NA | CAWSDPGRNQPQHF | TGTGCCTGGAGTGACCCGGGCCGCAATCAGCCCCAGCATTTT
TRBJ2-5 | NA | TRBV7-9 | NA | CASSLALDSQETQYF | TGTGCCAGCAGCTTAGCGCTGGACTCCCAAGAGACCCAGTACTTC
TRBJ2-7 | NA | TRBV10-3 | NA | CASRDTYEQYF | TGTGCCTCTAGGGACACCTACGAGCAGTACTTC
TRBJ2-7 | NA | TRBV15 | TRBD2 | CATSRAGLVGYEQYF | TGTGCCACCAGCAGAGCCGGACTAGTGGGCTACGAGCAGTACTTC
TRBJ2-1 | NA | TRBV6-5 | TRBD1 | CATSDRGLYNEQFF | TGTGCCACCTCGGACAGGGGGCTTTACAATGAGCAGTTCTTC
TRBJ2-3 | NA | TRBV7-9 | NA | CASSLGFLEAGVTDTQYF | TGTGCCAGCAGCTTAGGATTTTTGGAAGCGGGTGTCACAGATACGCAGTATTTT
TRBJ2-7 | NA | TRBV14 | TRBD1 | CASSQTGTGFREQYF | TGTGCCAGCAGCCAAACCGGGACAGGATTTCGGGAGCAGTACTTC
TRBJ1-2 | NA | TRBV5-6 | NA | CASSQTLQGGRYGYTF | TGTGCCAGCAGCCAAACCCTACAGGGAGGAAGATATGGCTACACCTTC
TRBJ1-3 | NA | TRBV29-1 | NA | CSVAYSGNTIYF | TGCAGCGTTGCATACTCTGGAAACACCATATATTTT
TRBJ2-5 | NA | TRBV20-1 | NA | CSARAGEEQETQYF | TGCAGTGCTAGAGCGGGGGAGGAGCAAGAGACCCAGTACTTC
TRBJ1-2 | NA | TRBV6-1 | NA | CASSEVGEDYGYTF | TGTGCCAGCAGTGAAGTAGGGGAAGACTATGGCTACACCTTC
TRBJ1-5 | NA | TRBV5-8 | NA | CALGVPGQPQHF | TGTGCCCTCGGGGTCCCTGGTCAGCCCCAGCATTTT